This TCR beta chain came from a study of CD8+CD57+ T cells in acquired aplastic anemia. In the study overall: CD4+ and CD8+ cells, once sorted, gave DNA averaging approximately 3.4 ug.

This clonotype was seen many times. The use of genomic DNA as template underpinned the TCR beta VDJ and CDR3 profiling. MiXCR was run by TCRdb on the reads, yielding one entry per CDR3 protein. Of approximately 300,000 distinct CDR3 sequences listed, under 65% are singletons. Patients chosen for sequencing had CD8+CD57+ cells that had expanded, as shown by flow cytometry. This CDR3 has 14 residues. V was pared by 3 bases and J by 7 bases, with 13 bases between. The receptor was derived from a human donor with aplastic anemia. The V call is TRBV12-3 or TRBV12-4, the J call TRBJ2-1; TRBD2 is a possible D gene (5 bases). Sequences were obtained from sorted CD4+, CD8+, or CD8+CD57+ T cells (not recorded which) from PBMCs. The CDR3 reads CASSFFGKGNEQFF. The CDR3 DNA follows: TGTGCCAGCAGTTTTTTCGGGAAGGGTAATGAGCAGTTCTTC.